The next 10 T cell receptor beta chains were all read from a single sample in a study of OX40 agonist ivuxolimab in advanced cancers. Assay: immunoSEQ multiplex PCR; the TCRdb copy retains only in-frame clones and omits some. The data show some 50,000 clones, roughly 80% seen once. The source was CD4+ or CD8+ T cells sorted from blood, collected in a trial of the OX40 agonist ivuxolimab. The source is an adult with an advanced solid tumor such as melanoma, head and neck, liver or kidney cancer.

The J gene is TRBJ2-5, the V gene TRBV6-6, with unresolved D. The CDR3 has 13 residues. With 7 bases removed from V and 5 bases from J, the gap between germline ends came to 14 bases. CDR1 is MNHNY and CDR2 is SVGAGI in the germline V gene (reference sequence). CDR3 DNA sequence: TGTGCCAGCAACAAATGGGTTGGGGAGACCCAGTACTTC. The encoded protein is CASNKWVGETQYF.

DNA for the CDR3: TGTGCCAGTAGTCTGACAGATGGCCCAGATACGCAGTATTTT. Protein product: CASSLTDGPDTQYF. The V call is TRBV19, the J call TRBJ2-3, with a possible D match to TRBD1 (5 bases). The CDR3 totals 14 residues. V was trimmed by 5 bases and J by 4 bases, leaving 13 bases between them. Germline V gene data show CDR1 as LNHDA and CDR2 as SQIVND (reference sequence).

V is TRBV5-6 and J is TRBJ1-4, with TRBD1 as a possible D gene (5 bases). V was pared by 0 bases and J by 0 bases, with 6 bases between. CDR3 length: 15 amino acids. Germline CDR1 reads SGHDT; CDR2 reads YYEEEE. The CDR3 is CASSLGQTTNEKLFF. CDR3 DNA: TGTGCCAGCAGCTTGGGACAGACAACTAATGAAAAACTGTTTTTT.

The chain is built from TRBV5-1 and TRBJ2-3; 11 positions match TRBD2. J lost 5 bases, V lost 4 bases, and 9 bases had no gene match. This CDR3 is 16 amino acids long. Germline CDR1 and CDR2: SGHRS and YFSETQ. The CDR3 DNA follows: TGCGCCAGCAGCCAGGGTAGCGGGGGGGCCTTAGATACGCAGTATTTT. It codes for CASSQGSGGALDTQYF.

The chain joins TRBV6-1 to TRBJ2-7; perhaps TRBD1 as D (6 bases). Between the trimmed V and J ends, which lost 6 bases and 1 base, there was a span of 16 bases. The CDR3 loop spans 15 amino acids. Germline CDR1 MNHNS, CDR2 SASEGT. The CDR3 nucleotides read TGTGCCAGCAGGGCTACCGGGACACCTTCCTACGAGCAGTACTTC. This sequence encodes CASRATGTPSYEQYF.

The chain is built from TRBV7-3 and TRBJ2-3, with a weak D call TRBD2 (5 bases). This CDR3 is built from 14 residues. Germline assignment: CDR1 SGHTA and CDR2 FQGTGA. V lost 5 bases and J 0 bases, leaving 9 bases between the germline ends. CDR3 in amino acids: CASSVTTSTDTQYF. The CDR3 DNA reads as TGTGCCAGCAGCGTGACTACTAGCACAGATACGCAGTATTTT.

The chain combines TRBV28 with TRBJ2-1; 10 bases agree with TRBD2. Germline V lookup: CDR1 MDHEN, CDR2 SYDVKM. CDR3 length: 18 amino acids. V lost 4 bases to trimming and J lost 4 bases; unmatched junction nucleotides: 13. Here the CDR3 reads CASSSSGASGGRYNEQFF. In DNA, the CDR3 is TGTGCCAGCAGTTCCTCTGGCGCTAGCGGGGGCCGGTACAATGAGCAGTTCTTC. The variable domain in full, completed from reference TRBV28 and TRBJ2-1, reads DVKVTQSSRYLVKRTGEKVFLECVQDMDHENMFWYRQDPGLGLRLIYFSYDVKMKEKGDIPEGYSVSREKKERFSLILESASTNQTSMYLCASSSSGASGGRYNEQFFGPGTRLTVL.

The chain joins TRBV5-1 to TRBJ1-2; D may be TRBD1 (6 bases). Per the germline V gene, CDR1 is SGHRS and CDR2 is YFSETQ. This CDR3 spans 15 amino acids. With 4 bases removed from V and 0 bases from J, the gap between germline ends came to 13 bases. CDR3 residues: CASSPDRNSNYGYTF. CDR3 nucleotides: TGCGCCAGCAGCCCGGACAGAAATTCTAACTATGGCTACACCTTC.

V gene TRBV4-2 combines with J gene TRBJ2-1; 8 bases are shared with TRBD2. Germline lookup yields CDR1 LGHNA and CDR2 YNFKEQ. The CDR3 runs to 18 residues. V gave up 1 base and J gave up 9 bases; unmatched junction bases: 17. CDR3 loop: CASSQAGPGGGRYVEQFF. In DNA form, the CDR3 reads TGTGCCAGCAGCCAAGCAGGGCCCGGGGGGGGCCGGTATGTTGAGCAGTTCTTC.

This clone was detected a few times. V and J are TRBV4-2 and TRBJ2-1, with unresolved D. The CDR3 sequence is 15 residues long. Trimming pared 0 bases from V and 6 bases from J, leaving 12 bases between. Germline values: CDR1 LGHNA, CDR2 YNFKEQ. CDR3 nucleotide sequence: TGTGCCAGCAGCCAAGAATTAGCCAGAGCCAATGAGCAGTTCTTC. Protein product: CASSQELARANEQFF.